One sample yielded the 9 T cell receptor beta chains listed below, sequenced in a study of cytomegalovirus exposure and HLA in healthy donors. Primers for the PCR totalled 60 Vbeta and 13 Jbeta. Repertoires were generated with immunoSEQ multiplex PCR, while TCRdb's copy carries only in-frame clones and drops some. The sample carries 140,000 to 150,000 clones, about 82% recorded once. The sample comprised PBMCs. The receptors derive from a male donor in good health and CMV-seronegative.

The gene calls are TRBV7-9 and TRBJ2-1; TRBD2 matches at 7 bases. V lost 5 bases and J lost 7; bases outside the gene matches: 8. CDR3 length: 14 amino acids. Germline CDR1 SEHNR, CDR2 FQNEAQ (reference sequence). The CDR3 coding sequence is TGTGCCAGCAGCCCTCCAGGACTAGTAAATGAGCAGTTCTTC. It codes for CASSPPGLVNEQFF. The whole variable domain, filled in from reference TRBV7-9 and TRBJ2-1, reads DTGVSQNPRHKITKRGQNVTFRCDPISEHNRLYWYRQTLGQGPEFLTYFQNEAQLEKSRLLSDRFSAERPKGSFSTLEIQRTEQGDSAMYLCASSPPGLVNEQFFGPGTRLTVL.

CDR3 sequence reads: CASSPSGGASETQYF. CDR3 nucleotides: TGTGCCAGCTCACCTAGCGGGGGGGCCTCGGAGACCCAGTACTTC. J is TRBJ2-5 and V is TRBV18; TRBD2 matches at 11 bases. The V gene's germline CDR1 is KGHSH and CDR2 LQKENI. V lost 3 bases to trimming and J lost 5 bases; unmatched junction nucleotides: 5. CDR3 length: 15 amino acids. Full variable domain (remainder filled in from reference TRBV18 and TRBJ2-5): NAGVMQNPRHLVRRRGQEARLRCSPMKGHSHVYWYRQLPEEGLKFMVYLQKENIIDESGMPKERFSAEFPKEGPSILRIQQVVRGDSAAYFCASSPSGGASETQYFGPGTRLLVL.

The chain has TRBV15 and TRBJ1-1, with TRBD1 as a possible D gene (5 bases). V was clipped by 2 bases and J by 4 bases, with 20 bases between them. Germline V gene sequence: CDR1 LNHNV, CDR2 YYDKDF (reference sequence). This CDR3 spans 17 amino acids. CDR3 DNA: TGTGCCACCAGCAGACTTATAGGGGCAGGGACTGGCACTGAAGCTTTCTTT. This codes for CATSRLIGAGTGTEAFF.

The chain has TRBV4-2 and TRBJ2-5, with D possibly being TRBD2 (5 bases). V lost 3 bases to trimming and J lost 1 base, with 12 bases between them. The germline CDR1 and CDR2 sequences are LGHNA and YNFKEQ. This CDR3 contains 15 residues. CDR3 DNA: TGTGCCAGCAGCCACGAAAAGCGGTCCCAAGAGACCCAGTACTTC. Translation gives CASSHEKRSQETQYF.

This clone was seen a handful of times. The CDR3 here is CASSSPGGRVNEQYF. CDR3 DNA sequence: TGTGCCAGCAGTTCCCCGGGAGGTCGCGTGAACGAGCAGTACTTC. The V and J genes are TRBV28 and TRBJ2-7, with TRBD2 identical over 7 bases. CDR1 is MDHEN, CDR2 SYDVKM, per germline. The V segment lost 4 bases and the J segment 5 bases; nucleotides outside the gene matches: 11. This CDR3 contains 15 residues.

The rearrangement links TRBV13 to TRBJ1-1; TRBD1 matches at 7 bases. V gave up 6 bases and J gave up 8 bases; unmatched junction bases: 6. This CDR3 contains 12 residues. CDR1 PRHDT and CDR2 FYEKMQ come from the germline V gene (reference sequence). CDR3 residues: CASSMEGGEAFF. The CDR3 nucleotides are TGTGCCAGCAGTATGGAAGGGGGCGAAGCTTTCTTT.

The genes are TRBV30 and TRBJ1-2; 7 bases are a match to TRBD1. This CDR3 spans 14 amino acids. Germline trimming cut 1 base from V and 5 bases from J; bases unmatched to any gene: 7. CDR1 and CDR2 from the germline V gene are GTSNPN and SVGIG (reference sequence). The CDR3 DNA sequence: TGTGCCTGGAGTGGGGGGACAGCGAATTATGGCTACACCTTC. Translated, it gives CAWSGGTANYGYTF.

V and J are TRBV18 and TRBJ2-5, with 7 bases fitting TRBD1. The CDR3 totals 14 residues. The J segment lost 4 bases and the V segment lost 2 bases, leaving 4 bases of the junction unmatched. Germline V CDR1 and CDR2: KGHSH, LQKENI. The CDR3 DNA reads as TGTGCCAGCTCACCAGACCGGGACAGAGAGACCCAGTACTTC. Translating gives CASSPDRDRETQYF.

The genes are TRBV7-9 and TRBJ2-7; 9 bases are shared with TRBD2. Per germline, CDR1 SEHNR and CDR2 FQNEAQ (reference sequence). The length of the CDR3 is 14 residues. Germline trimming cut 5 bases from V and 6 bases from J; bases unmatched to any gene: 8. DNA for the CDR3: TGTGCCAGCAGCCTCTTAGCGGGAGATGGCGAGCAGTACTTC. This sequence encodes CASSLLAGDGEQYF. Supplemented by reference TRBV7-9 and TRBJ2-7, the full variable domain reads DTGVSQNPRHKITKRGQNVTFRCDPISEHNRLYWYRQTLGQGPEFLTYFQNEAQLEKSRLLSDRFSAERPKGSFSTLEIQRTEQGDSAMYLCASSLLAGDGEQYFGPGTRLTVT.